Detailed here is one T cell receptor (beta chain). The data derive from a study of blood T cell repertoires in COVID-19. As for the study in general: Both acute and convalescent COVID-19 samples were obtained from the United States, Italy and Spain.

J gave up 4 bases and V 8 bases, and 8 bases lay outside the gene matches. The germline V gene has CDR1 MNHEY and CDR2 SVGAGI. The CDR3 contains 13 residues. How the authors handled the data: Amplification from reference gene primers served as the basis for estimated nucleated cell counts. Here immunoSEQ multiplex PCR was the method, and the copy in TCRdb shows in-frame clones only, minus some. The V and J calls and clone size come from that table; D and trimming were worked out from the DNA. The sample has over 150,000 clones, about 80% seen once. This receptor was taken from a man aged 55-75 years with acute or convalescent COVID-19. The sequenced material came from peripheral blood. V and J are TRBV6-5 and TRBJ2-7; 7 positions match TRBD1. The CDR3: CASWLGQQYEQYF. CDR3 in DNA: TGTGCCAGCTGGCTGGGACAGCAGTACGAGCAGTACTTC.